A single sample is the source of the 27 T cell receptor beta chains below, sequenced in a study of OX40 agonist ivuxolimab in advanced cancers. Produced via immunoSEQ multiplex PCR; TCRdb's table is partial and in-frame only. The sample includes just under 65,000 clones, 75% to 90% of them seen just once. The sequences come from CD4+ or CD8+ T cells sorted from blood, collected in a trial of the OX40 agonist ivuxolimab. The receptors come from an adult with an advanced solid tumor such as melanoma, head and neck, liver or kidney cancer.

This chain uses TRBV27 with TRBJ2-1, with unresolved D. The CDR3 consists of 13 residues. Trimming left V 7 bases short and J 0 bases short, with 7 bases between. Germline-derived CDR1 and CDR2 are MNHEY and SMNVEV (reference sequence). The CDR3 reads CASTHGSYNEQFF. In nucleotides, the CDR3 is TGTGCCAGCACTCACGGCTCCTACAATGAGCAGTTCTTC.

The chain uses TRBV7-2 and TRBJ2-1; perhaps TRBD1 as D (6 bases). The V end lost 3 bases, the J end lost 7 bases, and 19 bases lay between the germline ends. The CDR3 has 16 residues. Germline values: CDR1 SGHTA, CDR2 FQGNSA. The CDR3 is CASSFWGPGSWNEQFF. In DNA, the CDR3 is TGTGCCAGCAGCTTTTGGGGGCCAGGGAGTTGGAATGAGCAGTTCTTC. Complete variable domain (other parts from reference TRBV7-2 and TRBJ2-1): GAGVSQSPSNKVTEKGKDVELRCDPISGHTALYWYRQSLGQGLEFLIYFQGNSAPDKSGLPSDRFSAERTGGSVSTLTIQRTQQEDSAVYLCASSFWGPGSWNEQFFGPGTRLTVL.

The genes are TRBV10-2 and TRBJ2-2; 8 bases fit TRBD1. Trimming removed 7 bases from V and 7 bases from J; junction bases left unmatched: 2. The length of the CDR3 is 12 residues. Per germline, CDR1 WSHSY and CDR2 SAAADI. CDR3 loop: CASNRGDGELFF. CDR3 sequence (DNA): TGCGCCAGCAACAGGGGGGACGGGGAGCTGTTTTTT.

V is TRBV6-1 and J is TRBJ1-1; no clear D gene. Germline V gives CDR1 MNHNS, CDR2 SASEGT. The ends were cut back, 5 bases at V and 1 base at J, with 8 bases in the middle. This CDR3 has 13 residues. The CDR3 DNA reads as TGTGCCAGCAGTCTTAGGACGAACACTGAAGCTTTCTTT. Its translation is CASSLRTNTEAFF.

The CDR3 spells CASSQERTPSYEQYF. The DNA of the CDR3 is TGTGCCAGCAGCCAAGAACGCACTCCCTCCTACGAGCAGTACTTC. This rearrangement joins TRBV4-2 to TRBJ2-7; D gene unclear. Germline CDR1 is LGHNA and CDR2 is YNFKEQ. The CDR3 totals 15 residues. Trimming cost V 0 bases and J 0 bases, with 9 bases left between them.

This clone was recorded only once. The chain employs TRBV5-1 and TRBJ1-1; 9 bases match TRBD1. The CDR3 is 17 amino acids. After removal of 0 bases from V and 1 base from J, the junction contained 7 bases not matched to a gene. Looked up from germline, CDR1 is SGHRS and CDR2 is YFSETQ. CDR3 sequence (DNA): TGCGCCAGCAGCTTGGACCCCCTGGGACAGGGGAACACTGAAGCTTTCTTT. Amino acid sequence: CASSLDPLGQGNTEAFF.

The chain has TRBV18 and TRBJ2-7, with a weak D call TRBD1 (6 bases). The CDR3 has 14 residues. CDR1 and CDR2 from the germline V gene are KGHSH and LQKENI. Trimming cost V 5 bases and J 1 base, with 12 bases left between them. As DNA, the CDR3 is TGTGCCAGCTCAGCAAGTCAGGGGTCCTACGAGCAGTACTTC. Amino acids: CASSASQGSYEQYF.

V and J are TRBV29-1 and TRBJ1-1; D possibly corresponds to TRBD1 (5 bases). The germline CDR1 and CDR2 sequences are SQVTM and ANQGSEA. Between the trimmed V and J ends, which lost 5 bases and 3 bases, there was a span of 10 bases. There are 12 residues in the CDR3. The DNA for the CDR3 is TGCAGCGTTAAGGACACACACACTGAAGCTTTCTTT. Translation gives CSVKDTHTEAFF.

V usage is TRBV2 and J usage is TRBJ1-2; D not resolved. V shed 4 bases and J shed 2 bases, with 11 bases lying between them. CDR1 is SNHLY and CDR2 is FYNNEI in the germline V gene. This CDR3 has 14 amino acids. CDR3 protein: CASSAAGPNYGYTF. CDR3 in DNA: TGTGCCAGCAGTGCCGCCGGTCCGAACTATGGCTACACCTTC.

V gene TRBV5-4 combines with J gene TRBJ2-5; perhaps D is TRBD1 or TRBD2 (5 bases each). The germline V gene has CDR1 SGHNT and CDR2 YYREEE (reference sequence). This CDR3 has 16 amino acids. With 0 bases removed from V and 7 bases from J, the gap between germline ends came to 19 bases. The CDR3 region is CASSLGGWDGARTQYF. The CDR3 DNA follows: TGTGCCAGCAGCTTGGGTGGTTGGGACGGTGCGCGGACCCAGTACTTC.

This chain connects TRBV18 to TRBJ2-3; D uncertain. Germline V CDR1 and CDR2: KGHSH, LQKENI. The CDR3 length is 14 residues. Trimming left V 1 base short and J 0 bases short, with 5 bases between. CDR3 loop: CASSPLASTDTQYF. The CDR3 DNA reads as TGTGCCAGCTCACCACTGGCCAGCACAGATACGCAGTATTTT.

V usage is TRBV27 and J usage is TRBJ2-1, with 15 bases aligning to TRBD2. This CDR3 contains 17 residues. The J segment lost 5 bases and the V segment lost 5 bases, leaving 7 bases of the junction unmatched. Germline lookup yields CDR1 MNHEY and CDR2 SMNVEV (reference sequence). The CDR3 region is CASSTGLAGGRDNEQFF. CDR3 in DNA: TGTGCCAGCAGTACGGGACTAGCGGGAGGACGGGACAATGAGCAGTTCTTC.

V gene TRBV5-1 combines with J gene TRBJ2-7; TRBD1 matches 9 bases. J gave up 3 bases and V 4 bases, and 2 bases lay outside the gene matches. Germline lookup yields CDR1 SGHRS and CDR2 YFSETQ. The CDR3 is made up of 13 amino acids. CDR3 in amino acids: CASSTDRGYEQYF. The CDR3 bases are TGCGCCAGCAGCACGGACAGGGGCTACGAGCAGTACTTC. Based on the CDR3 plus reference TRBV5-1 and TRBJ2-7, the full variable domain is KAGVTQTPRYLIKTRGQQVTLSCSPISGHRSVSWYQQTPGQGLQFLFEYFSETQRNKGNFPGRFSGRQFSNSRSEMNVSTLELGDSALYLCASSTDRGYEQYFGPGTRLTVT.

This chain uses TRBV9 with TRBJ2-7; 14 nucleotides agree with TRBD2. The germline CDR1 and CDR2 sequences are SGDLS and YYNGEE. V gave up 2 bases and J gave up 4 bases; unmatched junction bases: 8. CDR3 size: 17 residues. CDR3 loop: CASSVGLAGVTAYEQYF. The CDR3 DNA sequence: TGTGCCAGCAGCGTGGGACTAGCGGGGGTGACGGCTTACGAGCAGTACTTC.

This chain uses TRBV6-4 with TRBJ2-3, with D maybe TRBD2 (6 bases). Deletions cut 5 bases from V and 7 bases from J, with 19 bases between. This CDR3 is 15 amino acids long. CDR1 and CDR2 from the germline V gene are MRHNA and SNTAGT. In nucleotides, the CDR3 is TGTGCCAGCAGTAGTGCGGGGCTCCAAGGAAATACGCAGTATTTT. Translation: CASSSAGLQGNTQYF.

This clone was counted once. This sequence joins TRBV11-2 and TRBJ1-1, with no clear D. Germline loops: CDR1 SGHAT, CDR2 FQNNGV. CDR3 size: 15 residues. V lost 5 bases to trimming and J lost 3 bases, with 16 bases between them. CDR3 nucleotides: TGTGCCAGCAGCGTTAATGGAGTCGAAGACACTGAAGCTTTCTTT. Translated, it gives CASSVNGVEDTEAFF.

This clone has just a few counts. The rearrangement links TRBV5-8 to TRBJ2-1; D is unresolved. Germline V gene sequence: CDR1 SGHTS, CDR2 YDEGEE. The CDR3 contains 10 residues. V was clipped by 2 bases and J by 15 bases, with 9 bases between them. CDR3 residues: CASSFNMGFF. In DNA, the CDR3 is TGTGCCAGCAGCTTTAACATGGGGTTCTTC.

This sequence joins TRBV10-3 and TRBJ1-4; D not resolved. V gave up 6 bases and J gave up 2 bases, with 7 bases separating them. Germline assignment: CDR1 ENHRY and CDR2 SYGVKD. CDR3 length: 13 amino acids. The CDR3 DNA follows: TGTGCCATCAGGACTGGGACTAATGAAAAACTGTTTTTT. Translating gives CAIRTGTNEKLFF.

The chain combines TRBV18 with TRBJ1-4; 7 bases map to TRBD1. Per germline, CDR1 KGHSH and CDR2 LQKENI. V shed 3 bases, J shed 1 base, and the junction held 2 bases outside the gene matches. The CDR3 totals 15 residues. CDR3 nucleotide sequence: TGTGCCAGCTCACCTGACAGGGAAACTAATGAAAAACTGTTTTTT. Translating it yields CASSPDRETNEKLFF.

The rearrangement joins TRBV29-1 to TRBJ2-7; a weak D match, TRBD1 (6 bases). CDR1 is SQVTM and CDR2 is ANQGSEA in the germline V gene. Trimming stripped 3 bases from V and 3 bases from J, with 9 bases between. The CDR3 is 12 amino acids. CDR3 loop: CSVDRGGYEQYF. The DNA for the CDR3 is TGCAGCGTTGACAGGGGCGGCTACGAGCAGTACTTC.

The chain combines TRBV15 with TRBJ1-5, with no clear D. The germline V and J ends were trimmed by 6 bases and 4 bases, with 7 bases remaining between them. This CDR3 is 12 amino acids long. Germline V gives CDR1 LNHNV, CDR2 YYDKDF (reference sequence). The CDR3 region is CATRGLNQPQHF. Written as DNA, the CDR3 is TGTGCCACCAGAGGACTTAATCAGCCCCAGCATTTT.

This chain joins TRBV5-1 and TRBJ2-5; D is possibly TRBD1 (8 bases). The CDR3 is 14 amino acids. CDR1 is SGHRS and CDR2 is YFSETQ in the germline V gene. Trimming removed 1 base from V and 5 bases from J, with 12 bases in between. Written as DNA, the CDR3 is TGCGCCAGCAGCTTGACAGGGGGAGGGGAGACCCAGTACTTC. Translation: CASSLTGGGETQYF.

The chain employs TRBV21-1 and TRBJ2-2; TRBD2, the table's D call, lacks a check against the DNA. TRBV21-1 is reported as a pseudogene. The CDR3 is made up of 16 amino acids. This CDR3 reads CASSRCLPLHTGELFF. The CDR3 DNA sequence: TGTGCCAGCAGCAGGTGCCTACCCCTTCACACCGGGGAGCTGTTTTTT.

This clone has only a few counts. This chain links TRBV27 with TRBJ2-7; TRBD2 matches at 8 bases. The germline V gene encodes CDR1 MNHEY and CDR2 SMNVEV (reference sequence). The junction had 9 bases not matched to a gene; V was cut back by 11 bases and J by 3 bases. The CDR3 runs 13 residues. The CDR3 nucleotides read TGTGCCGCGGGGGGCAGCCTCGGCTACGAGCAGTACTTC. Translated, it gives CAAGGSLGYEQYF.

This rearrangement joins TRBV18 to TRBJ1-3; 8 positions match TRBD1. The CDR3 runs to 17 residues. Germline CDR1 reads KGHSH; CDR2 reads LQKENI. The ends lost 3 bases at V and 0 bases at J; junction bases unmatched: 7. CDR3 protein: CASSPGQGAISGNTIYF. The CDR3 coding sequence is TGTGCCAGCTCACCGGGGCAGGGGGCGATCTCTGGAAACACCATATATTTT.

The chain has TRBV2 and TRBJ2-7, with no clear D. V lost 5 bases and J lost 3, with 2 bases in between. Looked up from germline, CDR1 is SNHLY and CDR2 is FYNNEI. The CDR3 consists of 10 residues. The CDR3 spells CASSFYEQYF. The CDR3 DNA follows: TGTGCCAGCAGTTTCTACGAGCAGTACTTC.

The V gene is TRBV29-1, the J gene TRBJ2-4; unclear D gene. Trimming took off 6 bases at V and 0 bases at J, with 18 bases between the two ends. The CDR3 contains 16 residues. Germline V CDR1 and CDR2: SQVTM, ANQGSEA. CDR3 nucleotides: TGCAGCGTCCCCCAACCCCTCCAAGGAGCCAAAAACATTCAGTACTTC. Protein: CSVPQPLQGAKNIQYF.